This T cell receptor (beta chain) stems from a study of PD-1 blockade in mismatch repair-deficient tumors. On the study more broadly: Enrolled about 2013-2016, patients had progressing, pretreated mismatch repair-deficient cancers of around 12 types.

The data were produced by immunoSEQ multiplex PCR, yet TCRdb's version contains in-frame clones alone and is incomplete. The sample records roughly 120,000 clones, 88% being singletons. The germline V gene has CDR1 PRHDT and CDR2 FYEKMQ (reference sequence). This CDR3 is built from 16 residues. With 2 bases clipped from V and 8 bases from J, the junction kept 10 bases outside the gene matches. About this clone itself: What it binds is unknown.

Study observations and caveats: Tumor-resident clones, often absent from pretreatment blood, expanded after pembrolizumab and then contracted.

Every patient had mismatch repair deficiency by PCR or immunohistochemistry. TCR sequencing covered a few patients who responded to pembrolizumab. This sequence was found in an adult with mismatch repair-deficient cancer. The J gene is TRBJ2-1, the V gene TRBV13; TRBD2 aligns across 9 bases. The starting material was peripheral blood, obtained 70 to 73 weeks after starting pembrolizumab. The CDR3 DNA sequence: TGTGCCAGCAGCTTATACCCTAGCGGGAATTTCGATGAGCAGTTCTTC. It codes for CASSLYPSGNFDEQFF.